These 13 T cell receptor beta chains were sequenced from one sample in a study of cytomegalovirus exposure and HLA in healthy donors. The PCR made use of 60 Vbeta and 13 Jbeta primers. Some clones are missing from TCRdb's copy, which holds only in-frame ones; the method was immunoSEQ multiplex PCR. This listing includes under 40,000 clones. The sequenced material came from PBMCs. The source of these receptors is a woman between 40 and 55 years old in good health and CMV-seropositive.

The chain employs TRBV29-1 and TRBJ1-1, with TRBD1 identical over 9 bases. With 7 bases clipped from V and 5 bases from J, the junction kept 8 bases outside the gene matches. Germline loops: CDR1 SQVTM, CDR2 ANQGSEA. This CDR3 has 13 amino acids. The CDR3 DNA reads as TGCAGCGCGCAGGACAGGGGAAATACTGAAGCTTTCTTT. Its protein is CSAQDRGNTEAFF. Full variable domain (outside the CDR3, taken from reference TRBV29-1 and TRBJ1-1): SAVISQKPSRDICQRGTSLTIQCQVDSQVTMMFWYRQQPGQSLTLIATANQGSEATYESGFVIDKFPISRPNLTFSTLTVSNMSPEDSSIYLCSAQDRGNTEAFFGQGTRLTVV.

The chain uses TRBV9 and TRBJ1-1, with D hard to call. Trimming pared 4 bases from V and 4 bases from J, leaving 23 bases between. The CDR3 length is 17 residues. Germline V gene sequence: CDR1 SGDLS, CDR2 YYNGEE. The CDR3 region has the DNA TGTGCCAGCAGCCCGCGGGATAAACCTTCGGGTGCCACTGAAGCTTTCTTT. Translating it yields CASSPRDKPSGATEAFF.

The chain joins TRBV18 to TRBJ2-7, with no clear D. The length of the CDR3 is 13 residues. Deletions cut 0 bases from V and 0 bases from J, with 3 bases between. The germline V gene encodes CDR1 KGHSH and CDR2 LQKENI. CDR3: CASSPPSSYEQYF. CDR3 DNA: TGTGCCAGCTCACCACCTAGCTCCTACGAGCAGTACTTC.

The chain combines TRBV5-1 with TRBJ2-5, with 10 bases lining up with TRBD2. The J segment lost 1 base and the V segment lost 4 bases, leaving 13 bases of the junction unmatched. The length of the CDR3 is 18 residues. Germline V gives CDR1 SGHRS, CDR2 YFSETQ. The CDR3 protein is CASSGGPGLAASQETQYF. The CDR3 DNA follows: TGCGCCAGCAGCGGAGGGCCTGGACTAGCGGCCTCCCAAGAGACCCAGTACTTC.

The chain has TRBV5-1 and TRBJ2-1; 7 positions match TRBD2. V shed 0 bases and J 6 bases; nucleotides not matched to a gene: 9. Germline V lookup: CDR1 SGHRS, CDR2 YFSETQ. The length of the CDR3 is 16 residues. The CDR3 sequence: CASSLGPGGGTNEQFF. CDR3 DNA sequence: TGCGCCAGCAGCTTGGGTCCGGGAGGAGGAACCAATGAGCAGTTCTTC. The full variable domain, rest sourced from reference TRBV5-1 and TRBJ2-1, is KAGVTQTPRYLIKTRGQQVTLSCSPISGHRSVSWYQQTPGQGLQFLFEYFSETQRNKGNFPGRFSGRQFSNSRSEMNVSTLELGDSALYLCASSLGPGGGTNEQFFGPGTRLTVL.

The chain uses TRBV10-3 and TRBJ1-6; 8 nucleotides align to TRBD1. From germline, CDR1 is ENHRY and CDR2 SYGVKD. Losses at the gene ends were 2 bases for V and 14 bases for J; bases not matched to a gene: 14. The CDR3 has 16 amino acids. DNA of the CDR3: TGTGCCATCAGTGAGGATCCAGGGGGCGCGTCCGAGACCCTCCACTTT. Protein: CAISEDPGGASETLHF.

The chain combines TRBV18 with TRBJ2-2, with a tentative D call TRBD1 (5 bases). The V end was cut by 5 bases, the J end by 7 bases, with 20 bases between. The V gene's germline CDR1 is KGHSH and CDR2 LQKENI. The CDR3 totals 16 residues. The CDR3 DNA sequence: TGTGCCAGCTCAACTACACAAAAGGGGCCGGGCGGGGAGCTGTTTTTT. Translating it yields CASSTTQKGPGGELFF.

The chain recombines TRBV19 with TRBJ2-7, with 10 bases fitting TRBD2. Germline trimming cut 9 bases from V and 2 bases from J; bases unmatched to any gene: 7. Germline CDR1 LNHDA, CDR2 SQIVND (reference sequence). The CDR3 runs to 14 residues. The DNA of the CDR3 is TGTGCCAGCAGACAAGCGGGGGGGACCTACGAGCAGTACTTC. Amino acid sequence: CASRQAGGTYEQYF.

V usage is TRBV19 and J usage is TRBJ2-3, with D unclear. The germline CDR1 and CDR2 sequences are LNHDA and SQIVND (reference sequence). The CDR3 extends over 14 amino acids. V was trimmed by 6 bases and J by 3 bases, leaving 13 bases between them. In nucleotides, the CDR3 is TGTGCCAGTAGCACACCTCCCCCGACAGATACGCAGTATTTT. Translation gives CASSTPPPTDTQYF.

The gene calls are TRBV28 and TRBJ2-7; D is unclear. The CDR3 extends over 14 amino acids. Looked up from germline, CDR1 is MDHEN and CDR2 is SYDVKM. V was pared by 4 bases and J by 2 bases, with 12 bases between. The CDR3 sequence is CASSSPLPPYEQYF. The CDR3 nucleotides read TGTGCCAGCAGTTCCCCGCTACCTCCCTACGAGCAGTACTTC.

The rearrangement joins TRBV6-1 to TRBJ2-5; 9 positions match TRBD1. Trimming took 0 bases from V and 6 from J; bases not matched to a gene: 8. The CDR3 runs 16 residues. Germline loops: CDR1 MNHNS, CDR2 SASEGT. CDR3 nucleotide sequence: TGTGCCAGCAGTGAAGCGCACACAGGGGGCTTACAGACCCAGTACTTC. Its protein product is CASSEAHTGGLQTQYF.

This sequence joins TRBV18 and TRBJ1-2; 8 bases match TRBD1. CDR1 KGHSH and CDR2 LQKENI come from the germline V gene. This CDR3 has 14 amino acids. Trimming took 6 bases from V and 4 from J; bases not matched to a gene: 7. The CDR3 loop is CASSPGTGLYGYTF. CDR3 sequence (DNA): TGTGCCAGCTCGCCCGGGACAGGTCTCTATGGCTACACCTTC.

V gene TRBV28 combines with J gene TRBJ2-7, with 7 nucleotides matching TRBD2. The trim removed 2 bases at V and 6 bases at J, leaving 4 bases unmatched. This CDR3 region has 13 residues. The V gene's germline CDR1 is MDHEN and CDR2 SYDVKM. CDR3 DNA sequence: TGTGCCAGCAGTTTACGGGAGGAGGGCGAGCAGTACTTC. It is translated as CASSLREEGEQYF.